This T cell receptor (beta chain) was documented in a study of somatic mutations in cytotoxic T cells in rheumatoid arthritis. Study as a whole: The flow sorting of some V beta antibody-stained T-cell populations reached nearly 100% purity, and the sorted populations included V beta1+ cells sequenced for TCRB.

Sequencing was performed with immunoSEQ multiplex PCR; in TCRdb, only in-frame clones are kept and a portion is missing. The table lists some 11,000 clones, 70% to 85% of them singletons. Germline V gene sequence: CDR1 SGDLS, CDR2 YYNGEE. Unmatched junction bases numbered 7, after V lost 0 bases and J lost 7 bases. The CDR3 covers 16 residues. This sequence was found in a woman in her fifties or sixties with rheumatoid arthritis. The chain couples TRBV9 to TRBJ2-3; TRBD2 matches at 11 bases. The sample comprised CD8+ T cells sorted from blood. Here the CDR3 DNA reads TGTGCCAGCAGCGTAGGAGGTAGCGGGAGGGCCAATACGCAGTATTTT. Protein product: CASSVGGSGRANTQYF.